This TCR beta chain appears in the sequencing data of a study of CD8+ T cells in alopecia areata (dated by TCRdb to the late 2010s). General notes on the study: Treated patients were enrolled in an open-label pilot trial of oral tofacitinib at 5 to 10 mg twice daily for moderate-to-severe alopecia areata. Tofacitinib was given for 6 to 18 months, followed by 6 months of follow-up off drug to assess delayed response and recurrence. The study used high-throughput TCRbeta sequencing to examine T cell clonal expansion in alopecia areata, in both the C3H/HeJ mouse model and human patients. Scalp tissue and sorted CD4+ and CD8+ peripheral blood T cells from patchy and totalis/universalis alopecia areata patients and from healthy controls were covered by human TCRbeta sequencing. Biopsies were taken from tofacitinib-treated patients at baseline and again at 4 and 24 weeks into treatment, and several of those patients also had a later scalp biopsy. Scalp clonality was compared among normal scalp (n=4), patchy alopecia areata scalp (n=8), and alopecia totalis/universalis scalp (n=8). The RNA source kit depended on sample type: the PAXgene miRNA kit for fixed scalp, the miRNeasy kit for PBMCs, and the RNeasy kit for mouse skin. TCRbeta CDR3 regions were amplified by immunoSEQ multiplex PCR with 35 Vbeta forward and 13 Jbeta reverse primers. Beyond this particular receptor, the publication reports: Unlike mouse skin, where gammadelta T cells dominate, normal human skin contains resident alphabeta T cells that get sequenced too, which complicates analysis of the scalp TCR repertoire. Compared with normal scalp, lesional scalp had higher clonality and more expanded CD8+ clones, particularly in alopecia totalis/universalis, a pattern that suggests antigenic drive. Shared TCR sequences between patients were less evident than in mice, which may be partly attributable to HLA diversity in the patient population.

V gives up 5 bases and J gives up 5 bases, and the segment between their germline ends measures 12 bases. The germline V gene (reference sequence) specifies GTSNPN as CDR1 and SVGIG as CDR2. CDR3 length: 12 amino acids, cysteine to phenylalanine. This entry keeps only the CDR3 DNA: 36 bases, framed from base 1. Peripheral blood and lesional scalp punch biopsies were obtained from patients with alopecia areata. PBMCs were isolated by density centrifugation and stained for CD3, CD4 and CD8, after which CD4+ and CD8+ T cells were sorted on a FACSAria. The library relied on the immunoSEQ multiplex PCR assay. For TCR sequencing, RNA was extracted from every sample and reverse transcribed into cDNA to serve as template. First-strand cDNA was synthesized with SuperScript III using a 2:1 mix of oligo-dT and random hexamers. Amplification bias was assessed with a synthetic immune receptor repertoire, and residual bias was removed computationally. On the study's bioinformatics: Raw reads were preprocessed to remove errors, and CDR3 was defined according to IMGT conventions as the region from the conserved cysteine to phenylalanine. Clonality was computed by normalizing Shannon entropy by log2 of the number of productive unique TCRs and subtracting the result from 1. Whether each scalp clone was CD4 or CD8 was inferred by checking scalp TCRbeta sequences against the CD4 and CD8 repertoires from sorted blood. Sourced from immuneACCESS, this table was stored by TCRdb with only in-frame sequences that have V and J called. A share of the clones is absent; for the studies checked, an unresolved V gene accounts for under half, and the remainder has no known explanation. The V and J calls and clone size were taken over from that table, and D and trimming were inferred from the DNA. For this sample the table gives roughly 120,000 clones, of which 35% to 40% were detected only once. Approximately 3% of the sample belongs to the ten largest clones.

For this clone: Its antigen is still unknown. Base qualities were left out, and no much larger clone turns up one base away.

This TCR came from a human donor with alopecia areata. This sequence uses TRBV30 and TRBJ2-5; TRBD2 is perhaps the D gene, given 6 matching bases. What was sequenced was CD4+ T cells sorted from blood. CDR3 region: CAWQPGGETQYF. The nucleotide sequence is TGTGCCTGGCAACCTGGAGGGGAGACCCAGTACTTC.